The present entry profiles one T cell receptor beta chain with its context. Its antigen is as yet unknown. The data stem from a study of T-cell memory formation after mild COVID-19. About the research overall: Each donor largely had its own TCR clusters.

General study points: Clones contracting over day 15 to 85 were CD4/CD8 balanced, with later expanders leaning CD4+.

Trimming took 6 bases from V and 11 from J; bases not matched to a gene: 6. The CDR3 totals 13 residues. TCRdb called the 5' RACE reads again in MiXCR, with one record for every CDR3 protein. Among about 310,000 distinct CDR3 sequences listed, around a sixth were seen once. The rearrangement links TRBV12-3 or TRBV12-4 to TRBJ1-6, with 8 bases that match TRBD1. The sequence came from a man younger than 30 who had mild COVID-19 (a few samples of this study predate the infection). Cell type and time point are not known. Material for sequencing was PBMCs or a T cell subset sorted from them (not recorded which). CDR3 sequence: CASRTTGAAPLHF. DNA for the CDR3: TGTGCCAGCAGGACGACAGGGGCTGCACCCCTCCACTTT.